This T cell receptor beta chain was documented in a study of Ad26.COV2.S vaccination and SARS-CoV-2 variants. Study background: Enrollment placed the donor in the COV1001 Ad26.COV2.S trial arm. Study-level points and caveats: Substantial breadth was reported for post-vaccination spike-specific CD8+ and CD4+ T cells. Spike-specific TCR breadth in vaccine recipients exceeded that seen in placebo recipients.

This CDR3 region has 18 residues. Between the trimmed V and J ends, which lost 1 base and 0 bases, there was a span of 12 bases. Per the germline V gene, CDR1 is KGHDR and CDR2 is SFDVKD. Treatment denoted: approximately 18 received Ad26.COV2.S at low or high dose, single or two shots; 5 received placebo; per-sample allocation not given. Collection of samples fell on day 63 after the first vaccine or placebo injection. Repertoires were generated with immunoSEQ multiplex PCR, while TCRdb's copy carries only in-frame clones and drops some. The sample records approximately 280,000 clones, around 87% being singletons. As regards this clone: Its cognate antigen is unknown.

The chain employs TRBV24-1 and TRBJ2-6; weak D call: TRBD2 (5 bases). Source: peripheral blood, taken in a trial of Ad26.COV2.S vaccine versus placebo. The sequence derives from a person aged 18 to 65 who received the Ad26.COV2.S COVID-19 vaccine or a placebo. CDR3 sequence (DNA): TGTGCCACCAGTGATTTTTCTCCGGGGAGCTCTGGGGCCAACGTCCTGACTTTC. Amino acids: CATSDFSPGSSGANVLTF.